This T cell receptor beta chain was observed in a study of regulatory T cells in long-lasting Graves disease. Regarding the study as a whole: Persistent disease samples used TRBV28, TRBJ1-2 and TRBJ2-5 preferentially. Accuracy was possibly reduced by small sample size.

Documented time point: persistent/refractory GD, antithyroid drugs over 5 years with positive TRAb. Following extraction of RNA from PBMCs, that RNA was used to make the TCR library. Graves' disease diagnoses used American Thyroid Association guidelines. In regard to this clonotype: Its antigen is currently unknown. This may arise from a read error, as a much more abundant clone is one base away.

Libraries of TCR beta came from iRepertoire HTBI primers plus Arm-PCR of CDR3 regions. MiXCR, applied by TCRdb to the multiplex PCR reads, yields one record per CDR3 protein. Of around 400,000 distinct CDR3 sequences in the sample, 20% to 25% are singletons; the top ten hold 26%. The CDR3 is 12 residues long. Per germline, CDR1 MDHEN and CDR2 SYDVKM. V and J are TRBV28 and TRBJ1-2; TRBD1 matches 10 bases. The TCR was taken from a female donor with Graves disease. The specimen was peripheral blood mononuclear cells (PBMCs), collected when the disease was refractory, from a patient treated with antithyroid drugs. The DNA of the CDR3 is TGTGCCTACCGACAGGGGGCTGATGGCTACAGCTTC. Protein sequence: CAYRQGADGYSF.